What follows are 28 T cell receptor beta chains derived from one specimen sequenced in a study of shared clonotypes between healthy human individuals. It was CD45RO-negative cells, positively selected for CCR7, that made up naive CD8 cells, with terminally differentiated effector memory CD45RA+ cells excluded. This table comes from immunoSEQ multiplex PCR, and its TCRdb copy is limited to in-frame clones, with some not included. The sample gives 750,000 to 1,000,000 clones, 92% of which show up once; around 24% is in the top ten. Sequenced: naive CD8+ T cells sorted from blood. All receptors come from a man aged 25-40 years in good health.

This sequence joins TRBV9 and TRBJ2-1; no clear D. The CDR3 contains 16 residues. V was trimmed by 6 bases and J by 7 bases, leaving 23 bases between them. CDR1 is SGDLS, CDR2 YYNGEE, per germline. Written as DNA, the CDR3 is TGTGCCAGCAACCCAGGCCCAGCTGTGGCTTGGAATGAGCAGTTCTTC. It translates to CASNPGPAVAWNEQFF.

CDR3 nucleotide sequence: TGTGCCAGCAGCGAGAGACTGAACTCCTACGAGCAGTACTTC. Translating gives CASSERLNSYEQYF. The chain uses TRBV7-6 and TRBJ2-7; D gene ambiguous. V was clipped by 5 bases and J by 0 bases, with 11 bases between them. The CDR3 has 14 residues. Germline V gene lookup returns CDR1 SGHVS and CDR2 FNYEAQ. The full variable domain, with the rest looked up from reference TRBV7-6 and TRBJ2-7, is GAGVSQSPRYKVTKRGQDVALRCDPISGHVSLYWYRQALGQGPEFLTYFNYEAQQDKSGLPNDRFSAERPEGSISTLTIQRTEQRDSAMYRCASSERLNSYEQYFGPGTRLTVT.

This chain connects TRBV15 to TRBJ2-5, with a weak D call TRBD1 (5 bases). The CDR3 covers 16 residues. Germline V gene sequence: CDR1 LNHNV, CDR2 YYDKDF (reference sequence). V lost 3 bases and J 5 bases, leaving 19 bases between the germline ends. The CDR3: CATSRRLSQGRETQYF. The CDR3 nucleotides are TGTGCCACCAGCAGGCGTCTAAGCCAGGGTCGGGAGACCCAGTACTTC.

The chain couples TRBV11-3 to TRBJ2-1, with D possibly matching TRBD2 (6 bases). The V gene's germline CDR1 is SGHNT and CDR2 YENEEA. V was trimmed by 4 bases and J by 5 bases, leaving 12 bases between them. The CDR3 is made up of 14 amino acids. The CDR3 nucleotides read TGTGCCAGCAGCTCCGGGACTGTACACAATGAGCAGTTCTTC. Translating gives CASSSGTVHNEQFF.

The chain employs TRBV27 and TRBJ1-1; 7 bases agree with TRBD1. V lost 5 bases and J lost 5; bases outside the gene matches: 8. The V gene's germline CDR1 is MNHEY and CDR2 SMNVEV (reference sequence). This CDR3 region has 14 residues. CDR3 DNA: TGTGCCAGCAGTCAGGGGGGGCGGGGAACTGAAGCTTTCTTT. It is translated as CASSQGGRGTEAFF.

This chain connects TRBV27 to TRBJ2-5; TRBD2 aligns across 10 bases. The germline V gene has CDR1 MNHEY and CDR2 SMNVEV (reference sequence). The CDR3 extends over 18 amino acids. V lost 10 bases to trimming and J lost 0 bases; unmatched junction nucleotides: 17. The CDR3 DNA reads TGTGCCACTTGGTCCGGGACTAGCGCGAAAATGTACCAAGAGACCCAGTACTTC. Translation gives CATWSGTSAKMYQETQYF.

The chain couples TRBV6-5 to TRBJ2-3, with 9 bases aligning to TRBD2. V shed 2 bases and J 3 bases; nucleotides not matched to a gene: 3. The CDR3 totals 15 residues. Germline V gene sequence: CDR1 MNHEY, CDR2 SVGAGI. CDR3 DNA: TGTGCCAGCAGTTACACTAGCGGGCAGACAGATACGCAGTATTTT. Translated, it gives CASSYTSGQTDTQYF.

The gene calls are TRBV27 and TRBJ2-6; D remains unclear. Per the germline V gene, CDR1 is MNHEY and CDR2 is SMNVEV (reference sequence). The ends were cut back, 4 bases at V and 2 bases at J, with 9 bases in the middle. This CDR3 is built from 15 residues. The CDR3 spells CASSSVPTGANVLTF. The CDR3 region has the DNA TGTGCCAGCAGTTCAGTGCCCACTGGGGCCAACGTCCTGACTTTC. The full variable domain, in which reference TRBV27 and TRBJ2-6 provide the parts outside the CDR3, is EAQVTQNPRYLITVTGKKLTVTCSQNMNHEYMSWYRQDPGLGLRQIYYSMNVEVTDKGDVPEGYKVSRKEKRNFPLILESPSPNQTSLYFCASSSVPTGANVLTFGAGSRLTVL.

The V call is TRBV4-1, the J call TRBJ1-2; tentative D call: TRBD1 (5 bases). Trimming took off 0 bases at V and 10 bases at J, with 9 bases between the two ends. Germline assignment: CDR1 MGHRA and CDR2 YSYEKL. The length of the CDR3 is 12 residues. The CDR3 is CASSQDRVVYTF. CDR3 nucleotide sequence: TGCGCCAGCAGCCAAGACAGGGTCGTCTACACCTTC.

The chain uses TRBV25-1 and TRBJ2-5; weak D call: TRBD1 (5 bases). The CDR3 spans 13 residues. V lost 8 bases to trimming and J lost 2 bases, with 12 bases between them. Per germline, CDR1 MGHDK and CDR2 SYGVNS. CDR3 protein: CASVLTGQETQYF. The CDR3 DNA reads as TGTGCCAGCGTTCTTACAGGACAAGAGACCCAGTACTTC.

The gene calls are TRBV7-2 and TRBJ1-2, with no clear D. CDR1 is SGHTA and CDR2 is FQGNSA in the germline V gene. CDR3 length equals 14 residues. V was shortened by 4 bases and J by 3 bases, with 12 bases between the two germline ends. Here the CDR3 reads CASSSFAGDYGYTF. CDR3 bases: TGTGCCAGCAGCTCATTTGCTGGGGACTATGGCTACACCTTC.

The chain carries TRBV10-3 and TRBJ2-5, with 10 bases that match TRBD2. V was clipped by 4 bases and J by 3 bases; unmatched bases: 8. This CDR3 is 16 amino acids long. Germline loops: CDR1 ENHRY, CDR2 SYGVKD. In nucleotides, the CDR3 is TGTGCCATCAGTGCGACCGGGACTAGCGTCGAAGAGACCCAGTACTTC. Residues: CAISATGTSVEETQYF.

The chain recombines TRBV7-3 with TRBJ2-1; TRBD1 matches at 10 bases. V was pared by 5 bases and J by 7 bases, with 14 bases of the junction left unmatched. The CDR3 is 17 amino acids. From germline, CDR1 is SGHTA and CDR2 FQGTGA. The CDR3 DNA follows: TGTGCCAGCAGCCCCGATTTATTCGGGACAGGGGAGAATGAGCAGTTCTTC. Amino acids: CASSPDLFGTGENEQFF. The full variable domain, rest sourced from reference TRBV7-3 and TRBJ2-1, is GAGVSQTPSNKVTEKGKYVELRCDPISGHTALYWYRQSLGQGPEFLIYFQGTGAADDSGLPNDRFFAVRPEGSVSTLKIQRTERGDSAVYLCASSPDLFGTGENEQFFGPGTRLTVL.

Worth noting for this clone: The sample contains more than one DNA sequence encoding this CDR3. This rearrangement joins TRBV7-3 to TRBJ2-7, with 7 positions matching TRBD1. With V trimmed by 2 bases and J by 1 base, 5 bases remained unmatched. CDR1 is SGHTA, CDR2 FQGTGA, per germline. The length of the CDR3 is 15 residues. CDR3 coding DNA: TGTGCCAGCAGCTTATGGGCAGGGGGATCCTACGAGCAGTACTTC. Protein product: CASSLWAGGSYEQYF.

The gene calls are TRBV25-1 and TRBJ2-5; 8 bases line up with TRBD1. From germline, CDR1 is MGHDK and CDR2 SYGVNS. The CDR3 covers 14 residues. V lost 2 bases and J lost 2; bases outside the gene matches: 1. Here the CDR3 reads CASSEGTGQETQYF. The CDR3 DNA reads TGTGCCAGCAGTGAAGGGACAGGACAAGAGACCCAGTACTTC.

The rearrangement links TRBV29-1 to TRBJ2-2; tentative D call: TRBD1 (6 bases). Germline values: CDR1 SQVTM, CDR2 ANQGSEA. Between the trimmed V and J ends, which lost 0 bases and 1 base, there was a span of 9 bases. The CDR3 spans 15 residues. The chain's CDR3 is CSVEETGLNTGELFF. The CDR3 DNA reads as TGCAGCGTTGAAGAGACAGGACTGAACACCGGGGAGCTGTTTTTT.

This sequence joins TRBV27 and TRBJ1-5; no firm D call. V lost 4 bases to trimming and J lost 0 bases, with 10 bases between them. The CDR3 spans 15 residues. Germline V lookup: CDR1 MNHEY, CDR2 SMNVEV (reference sequence). CDR3 sequence: CASSSRLDSNQPQHF. The CDR3 DNA follows: TGTGCCAGCAGTTCCCGGTTGGATAGCAATCAGCCCCAGCATTTT.

Comment on this clone: One end of the junction is discordant with germline, which a read error may explain. This CDR3 is CASSSLGTGTSLHF. CDR3 sequence (DNA): TGTGCCAGCAGCTCACTCGGGACAGGGACTAGTTTGCATTTT. The rearrangement links TRBV7-9 to TRBJ2-3, with D maybe TRBD1 (9 bases). CDR1 and CDR2 from the germline V gene are SEHNR and FQNEAQ (reference sequence). CDR3 length: 14 residues.

The chain joins TRBV4-3 to TRBJ1-5; no clear D. In germline, CDR1 is LGHNA, CDR2 YSLEER. The CDR3 sequence is 15 residues long. V lost 4 bases, J lost 2 bases, and 12 bases lay in between. The CDR3 DNA reads as TGCGCCAGCAGCCGGTATCTTGAGGGCAATCAGCCCCAGCATTTT. Protein: CASSRYLEGNQPQHF.

J is TRBJ2-7 and V is TRBV11-2; unclear D gene. CDR1 is SGHAT, CDR2 FQNNGV, per germline. This CDR3 contains 12 residues. Trimming shortened V by 4 bases and J by 2 bases, and 6 bases separated the two germline ends. In nucleotides, the CDR3 is TGTGCCAGCAGCTCCACCCCCTACGAGCAGTACTTC. It is translated as CASSSTPYEQYF.

V is TRBV27 and J is TRBJ2-3; perhaps D is TRBD1 or TRBD2 (5 bases each). Per germline, CDR1 MNHEY and CDR2 SMNVEV (reference sequence). CDR3 size: 12 residues. Trimming took off 7 bases at V and 1 base at J, with 6 bases between the two ends. The CDR3 DNA sequence: TGTGCCAGCACGGGGCGCACAGATACGCAGTATTTT. Its translation: CASTGRTDTQYF.

The gene calls are TRBV5-4 and TRBJ2-2, with no clear D. CDR3 size: 13 residues. The V and J ends lost 3 bases and 4 bases respectively, with 7 bases between them. Looked up from germline, CDR1 is SGHNT and CDR2 is YYREEE (reference sequence). The CDR3 region is CASSSGVTGELFF. The CDR3 nucleotides read TGTGCCAGCAGCTCTGGGGTCACCGGGGAGCTGTTTTTT.

The chain employs TRBV27 and TRBJ2-7; 9 bases align to TRBD2. CDR3 length: 15 residues. The germline gives CDR1 MNHEY, CDR2 SMNVEV (reference sequence). V was pared by 6 bases and J by 0 bases, with 6 bases of the junction left unmatched. The chain's CDR3 is CASSRTSASSYEQYF. CDR3 coding DNA: TGTGCCAGCAGCAGGACTAGCGCGAGCTCCTACGAGCAGTACTTC.

V is TRBV5-6 and J is TRBJ2-2; D gene uncertain. This CDR3 spans 13 amino acids. The V end was cut by 4 bases, the J end by 4 bases, with 8 bases between. The germline CDR1 and CDR2 sequences are SGHDT and YYEEEE. The CDR3 reads CASSTLVTGELFF. CDR3 bases: TGTGCCAGCAGCACCCTAGTCACCGGGGAGCTGTTTTTT.

CDR3 sequence (DNA): TGTGCCAGCAACAGACTAGCGTCAAGCTCCTACGAGCAGTACTTC. It yields the protein CASNRLASSSYEQYF. The chain has TRBV6-6 and TRBJ2-7; 8 bases agree with TRBD2. Looked up from germline, CDR1 is MNHNY and CDR2 is SVGAGI (reference sequence). The trim removed 7 bases at V and 0 bases at J, leaving 8 bases unmatched. The CDR3 runs to 15 residues.

This chain links TRBV25-1 with TRBJ1-3; 7 bases agree with TRBD1. This CDR3 comprises 16 residues. V gave up 7 bases and J gave up 8 bases; unmatched junction bases: 17. CDR1 and CDR2 from the germline V gene are MGHDK and SYGVNS. The CDR3: CASTTRDSPTGDTIYF. As DNA, the CDR3 is TGTGCCAGCACCACAAGGGACAGCCCTACCGGAGACACCATATATTTT.

The V gene is TRBV27, the J gene TRBJ2-3; TRBD1 agrees at 7 bases. The CDR3 totals 15 residues. Germline values: CDR1 MNHEY, CDR2 SMNVEV (reference sequence). Germline trimming cut 4 bases from V and 0 bases from J; bases unmatched to any gene: 4. The CDR3 protein is CASSYPGQSTDTQYF. CDR3 DNA sequence: TGTGCCAGCAGTTACCCGGGACAGAGCACAGATACGCAGTATTTT.

This chain connects TRBV9 to TRBJ1-2; D unclear. The CDR3 contains 14 residues. Germline assignment: CDR1 SGDLS and CDR2 YYNGEE. Trimming took 0 bases from V and 2 from J, leaving 8 bases between them. CDR3 region: CASSVEDGNYGYTF. In DNA form, the CDR3 reads TGTGCCAGCAGCGTAGAAGACGGAAACTATGGCTACACCTTC. The whole variable domain, remainder taken from reference TRBV9 and TRBJ1-2, is DSGVTQTPKHLITATGQRVTLRCSPRSGDLSVYWYQQSLDQGLQFLIQYYNGEERAKGNILERFSAQQFPDLHSELNLSSLELGDSALYFCASSVEDGNYGYTFGSGTRLTVV.